These 10 T cell receptor beta chains were sequenced from one sample in a study of OX40 agonist ivuxolimab in advanced cancers. Here immunoSEQ multiplex PCR was the method, and the copy in TCRdb shows in-frame clones only, minus some. The data hold about 86,000 clones, with around 88% observed a single time. The starting material was CD4+ or CD8+ T cells sorted from blood, obtained in a trial of the OX40 agonist ivuxolimab. The source of these receptors is an adult with an advanced solid tumor such as melanoma, head and neck, liver or kidney cancer.

V gene TRBV27 combines with J gene TRBJ2-2; weak D call: TRBD1 (5 bases). Germline CDR1 and CDR2: MNHEY and SMNVEV (reference sequence). The CDR3 is made up of 15 amino acids. The V gene lost 3 bases and the J gene lost 3 bases, with 11 bases spanning the gap. CDR3 loop: CASSFWGRDTGELFF. The DNA of the CDR3 is TGTGCCAGCAGTTTCTGGGGCCGGGACACCGGGGAGCTGTTTTTT.

This clone was seen a handful of times. The rearrangement links TRBV30 to TRBJ2-2; a weak D match, TRBD2 (6 bases). V shed 0 bases and J shed 7 bases, with 12 bases lying between them. This CDR3 has 14 residues. Germline V gene sequence: CDR1 GTSNPN, CDR2 SVGIG (reference sequence). The CDR3 here is CAWSVLREGGELFF. CDR3 DNA: TGTGCCTGGAGTGTACTGCGGGAAGGCGGGGAGCTGTTTTTT.

The chain recombines TRBV2 with TRBJ2-1, with no clear D. V was cut by 11 bases and J by 3 bases, with 8 bases left in between. The CDR3 has 11 residues. CDR1 and CDR2 from the germline V gene are SNHLY and FYNNEI. In nucleotides, the CDR3 is TGTGCCGGAAGCTACTACAATGAGCAGTTCTTC. Encoded protein: CAGSYYNEQFF. Combining the CDR3 with reference TRBV2 and TRBJ2-1 gives the whole variable domain EPEVTQTPSHQVTQMGQEVILRCVPISNHLYFYWYRQILGQKVEFLVSFYNNEISEKSEIFDDQFSVERPDGSNFTLKIRSTKLEDSAMYFCAGSYYNEQFFGPGTRLTVL.

This clone was detected only a few times. V usage is TRBV4-1 and J usage is TRBJ1-2, with D possibly being TRBD1 (6 bases). Germline V gene sequence: CDR1 MGHRA, CDR2 YSYEKL. V shed 1 base and J shed 4 bases, with 10 bases lying between them. The CDR3 consists of 14 residues. The CDR3: CASSQVQGFYGYTF. The CDR3, as DNA: TGCGCCAGCAGCCAAGTACAGGGATTCTATGGCTACACCTTC.

This clone was found once. V and J are TRBV11-2 and TRBJ2-7, with 9 bases that match TRBD1. The germline gives CDR1 SGHAT, CDR2 FQNNGV. The CDR3 runs to 15 residues. J was trimmed by 3 bases and V by 5 bases; bases with no gene match: 8. In nucleotides, the CDR3 is TGTGCCAGCAGCCGGCAGGGACAGGGAAGCTACGAGCAGTACTTC. It translates to CASSRQGQGSYEQYF.

This chain joins TRBV19 and TRBJ1-1, with TRBD1 as a possible D gene (5 bases). V lost 5 bases to trimming and J lost 10 bases, with 14 bases between them. CDR3 size: 12 residues. Germline V gene sequence: CDR1 LNHDA, CDR2 SQIVND (reference sequence). This chain's CDR3 is CASSPAGSVAFF. CDR3 bases: TGTGCCAGTAGTCCAGCAGGGAGCGTAGCTTTCTTT.

This clone was detected only once. The V gene is TRBV14, the J gene TRBJ2-5; D unclear. Germline CDR1 is SGHDN and CDR2 is FVKESK. The CDR3 loop spans 18 amino acids. Between the trimmed V and J ends, which lost 0 bases and 1 base, there was a span of 18 bases. Here the CDR3 reads CASSQDPLTFFGQETQYF. The DNA of the CDR3 is TGTGCCAGCAGCCAAGACCCTCTAACTTTTTTCGGCCAAGAGACCCAGTACTTC.

The chain employs TRBV6-1 and TRBJ1-2, with D possibly being TRBD1 (5 bases). V was shortened by 6 bases and J by 7 bases, with 18 bases between the two germline ends. CDR1 MNHNS and CDR2 SASEGT come from the germline V gene. The CDR3 contains 14 residues. CDR3 in amino acids: CASRISGGGPGYTF. The CDR3 DNA reads TGTGCCAGCAGGATCTCCGGGGGAGGCCCTGGCTACACCTTC.

This chain links TRBV29-1 with TRBJ1-3, with 11 bases fitting TRBD1. The CDR3 has 15 amino acids. The trim removed 4 bases at V and 4 bases at J, leaving 6 bases unmatched. Per the germline V gene, CDR1 is SQVTM and CDR2 is ANQGSEA. DNA of the CDR3: TGCAGCGTTGGAGGACAGGGGGCAGCGGGAAACACCATATATTTT. It specifies CSVGGQGAAGNTIYF.

The chain joins TRBV4-2 to TRBJ2-2; D may be TRBD2 (6 bases). Trimming took 0 bases from V and 8 from J, leaving 22 bases between them. This CDR3 is built from 18 residues. Looked up from germline, CDR1 is LGHNA and CDR2 is YNFKEQ. As DNA, the CDR3 is TGTGCCAGCAGCCAAGAAGGCGGGGCGGGGTTGGTTAAGGGGGAGCTGTTTTTT. This sequence encodes CASSQEGGAGLVKGELFF.